The clone carrying this T cell receptor beta chain was detected ten times or more. Its antigen is still unknown. Using RNA transcripts as the source, TCR beta CDR3 regions were amplified. HTBI primers were the set used in a first-round RT-PCR of the TCR CDR3. TCRdb re-analysed the multiplex PCR reads in MiXCR, keeping a single row per CDR3 protein. The data contain 600,000 to 700,000 distinct CDR3 sequences, roughly 14% of them singletons. The data derive from a study of T cells in Graves' hyperthyroidism and ophthalmopathy. Broader study findings: Blood also showed most of the thyroid clonotypes that were expanded above 0.001.

CDR3 length: 14 amino acids. The V and J ends lost 4 bases and 3 bases respectively, with 12 bases between them. Patients affected by ophthalmopathy presented a Clinical Activity Score of at least 3, a NOSPECS grade of at least 4, and disease duration below 3 months. Uncontrolled infection, other autoimmune disease, pregnancy or lactation excluded patients. Input material: blood. The chain joins TRBV12-3 or TRBV12-4 to TRBJ1-2; D not certain. This TCR was sampled from a woman in her 40s with Graves' ophthalmopathy. CDR3: CASSYGPADYGYTF. CDR3 nucleotide sequence: TGTGCCAGCAGTTACGGACCGGCGGACTATGGCTACACCTTC.